This T cell receptor beta chain was identified during a study of neoadjuvant anti-PD-1 for oral cavity cancer. Across the whole study: Patients without progression got a fourth dose around day 43.

PBMC libraries mostly used roughly 480 ng of input genomic DNA, with six replicates per sample. Clones were read by immunoSEQ multiplex PCR, and TCRdb kept only the in-frame ones, dropping some. The sample shows 84,000 or so clones, about 84% of them seen only once. With 6 bases removed from V and 5 bases from J, the gap between germline ends came to 11 bases. Germline V CDR1 and CDR2: SQVTM, ANQGSEA. The length of the CDR3 is 11 residues. Patients were newly diagnosed with stage II-IVA oral cavity squamous cell carcinoma without prior systemic or radiation treatment. The patients had HPV-negative, locally advanced oral cavity squamous cell carcinoma.

The chain joins TRBV29-1 to TRBJ2-7, with a tentative D call TRBD1 (6 bases). Sequences were derived from PBMCs, sampled before nivolumab (anti-PD-1) treatment. The clonotype originates from a person between 40 and 85 years old with oral cavity squamous cell carcinoma. The CDR3 DNA reads TGCAGCGTAGTGACAGGAAACGAGCAGTACTTC. It is translated as CSVVTGNEQYF.